This T cell receptor beta chain emerged from a study of T cells in Graves' hyperthyroidism and ophthalmopathy. This clonotype was detected ten times or more. Diagnosis of hyperthyroidism was new in patients aged 18 to 65, and its duration was under 2 months. Not enrolled were patients with uncontrolled infection, other autoimmune disease, pregnancy or lactation. Source material for PBMCs was about 10 ml fresh peripheral blood. RNA transcripts provided the source from which TCR beta CDR3 regions were amplified. The HTBI primer set was used in a first-round RT-PCR of the TCR CDR3. MiXCR, run by TCRdb on the multiplex PCR reads, gives a single entry per CDR3 protein. The table records 700,000 to 950,000 distinct CDR3 sequences, over 35% of them present only once. This CDR3 spans 14 amino acids. Trimming took off 0 bases at V and 2 bases at J, with 8 bases between the two ends. The germline V gene encodes CDR1 DFQATT and CDR2 SNEGSKA (reference sequence).

The specimen sequenced was blood. The chain uses TRBV20-1 and TRBJ1-5; D remains ambiguous. The receptor's source is a woman aged 40-49 years with Graves' hyperthyroidism. CDR3 residues: CSARERVRNQPQHF. The CDR3 DNA reads TGCAGTGCTAGAGAGAGGGTCCGCAATCAGCCCCAGCATTTT.